These 7 T cell receptor beta chains share one sample of origin, sequenced in a study of blood T cells in healthy people across ages. The authors ran a second PCR of 7 to 11 cycles using a sample-barcoded 5' primer and a J-beta primer mix. TCRdb called the 5' RACE reads again in MiXCR, with one record for every CDR3 protein. This sample has around 820,000 distinct CDR3 sequences, with approximately 25% found just once. A further study also used this sample, focusing on T cells of mothers and their children.

Sequenced input: blood. The source is a boy between 10 and 17 years old in good health.

The V and J genes are TRBV28 and TRBJ2-7; no firm D call. Trimming removed 5 bases at V and 2 bases at J, with 13 bases between. The germline gives CDR1 MDHEN, CDR2 SYDVKM. The CDR3 consists of 14 residues. DNA of the CDR3: TGTGCCAGCAGTCCCCGGGCCGTGACCTACGAGCAGTACTTC. This translates into CASSPRAVTYEQYF.

This chain links TRBV7-2 with TRBJ2-5, with 14 bases that match TRBD2. Judging by the DNA end, TRBJ2-1 fits better; the J call may be wrong. The germline gives CDR1 SGHTA, CDR2 FQGNSA. The CDR3 totals 15 residues. CDR3 nucleotides: TGTGCCAGCAGCTCTCCGGGACTAGCGGGAGTAGAGCAGTTCTTC. Amino acid sequence: CASSSPGLAGVEQFF.

This clonotype appeared a few times. The chain couples TRBV10-3 to TRBJ2-3; 7 bases match TRBD1. The germline V gene encodes CDR1 ENHRY and CDR2 SYGVKD. The CDR3 contains 17 residues. Losses at the gene ends were 5 bases for V and 4 bases for J; bases not matched to a gene: 15. CDR3 region: CAISPGTAFLTADTQYF. CDR3 DNA: TGTGCCATCAGTCCCGGGACAGCCTTTTTAACTGCAGATACGCAGTATTTT.

The chain recombines TRBV5-1 with TRBJ2-5; 9 positions match TRBD2. The DNA end is a closer match to TRBJ2-7, so the J assignment may be wrong. This CDR3 is 15 amino acids long. Per germline, CDR1 SGHRS and CDR2 YFSETQ. The CDR3 sequence: CASTGASGTYYEQYF. The CDR3 nucleotides read TGCGCCAGCACAGGGGCTAGCGGGACCTACTACGAGCAGTACTTC.

The chain couples TRBV10-3 to TRBJ2-3; D may be TRBD2 (6 bases). Between the trimmed V and J ends, which lost 6 bases and 6 bases, there was a span of 19 bases. The CDR3 is made up of 15 amino acids. Per germline, CDR1 ENHRY and CDR2 SYGVKD. CDR3 protein: CAIRPGLAGSDTQYF. For the CDR3, the DNA is TGTGCCATCAGACCGGGTCTGGCGGGGTCGGATACGCAGTATTTT.

This sequence joins TRBV6-5 and TRBJ2-5; D unresolved. The DNA matches TRBJ2-7 better at its end, which makes the J call doubtful. The CDR3 spans 14 residues. CDR1 and CDR2 from the germline V gene are MNHEY and SVGAGI. CDR3 amino acids: CASSFTTAISEQYF. The CDR3 bases are TGTGCCAGCAGTTTCACCACAGCGATCTCCGAGCAGTACTTC.

The chain joins TRBV12-3 or TRBV12-4 to TRBJ2-5; no reliable D call. The CDR3 sequence is 14 residues long. The ends were cut back, 3 bases at V and 5 bases at J, with 13 bases in the middle. CDR3 in amino acids: CASSLASVRETQYF. CDR3 coding DNA: TGTGCCAGCAGTTTGGCCTCAGTCCGGGAGACCCAGTACTTC.